The present T cell receptor (beta chain) was sequenced within a study of shared clonotypes between healthy human individuals. CD45RO negativity and positive selection for CCR7 defined naive CD8 cells, a population that excluded terminally differentiated effector memory CD45RA+ cells. V was trimmed by 0 bases and J by 5 bases, leaving 11 bases between them. The CDR3 extends over 14 amino acids. Germline V gene sequence: CDR1 LGHNA, CDR2 YNFKEQ. Using immunoSEQ multiplex PCR, the repertoire was profiled, and TCRdb retains in-frame clones only, with some absent. The sample holds just over 2,000,000 clones, over 85% seen once.

This rearrangement joins TRBV4-2 to TRBJ2-7; D gene uncertain. What was sequenced was naive CD8+ T cells sorted from blood. This clonotype was sampled from a man aged 18 to 29 in good health. The DNA for the CDR3 is TGTGCCAGCAGCCAAGATCCGGACGAAAACGAGCAGTACTTC. It specifies CASSQDPDENEQYF.